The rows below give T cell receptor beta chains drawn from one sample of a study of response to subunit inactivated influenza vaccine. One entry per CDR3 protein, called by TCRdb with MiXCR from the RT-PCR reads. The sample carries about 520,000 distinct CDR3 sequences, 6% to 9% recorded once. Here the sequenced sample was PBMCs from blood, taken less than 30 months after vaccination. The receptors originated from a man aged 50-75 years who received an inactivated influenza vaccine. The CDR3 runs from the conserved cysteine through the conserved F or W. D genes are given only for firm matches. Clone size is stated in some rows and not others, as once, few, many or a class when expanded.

cdr3_aa: CASSQVEEPYNEQFF; cdr3_nt: TGTGCCAGCAGCCAAGTAGAGGAGCCCTACAATGAGCAGTTCTTC; j_call: TRBJ2-1; clone_size: -; d_call: -; v_call: TRBV4-2
cdr3_aa: CASSLNKSPNQPQHF; cdr3_nt: TGTGCCAGTAGTCTAAATAAGAGCCCCAATCAGCCCCAGCATTTT; j_call: TRBJ1-5; clone_size: -; d_call: -; v_call: TRBV19
cdr3_aa: CASSYSTGNNSPLHF; cdr3_nt: TGTGCCAGCAGTTACTCGACAGGGAATAATTCACCCCTCCACTTT; j_call: TRBJ1-6; clone_size: -; d_call: TRBD1; v_call: TRBV6-5
cdr3_aa: CASSQTKNTQYF; cdr3_nt: TGTGCCAGCAGCCAGACCAAGAATACGCAGTATTTT; j_call: TRBJ2-3; clone_size: few; d_call: -; v_call: TRBV7-2
cdr3_aa: CAISGGTNYGYTF; cdr3_nt: TGTGCCATCAGCGGCGGGACCAACTATGGCTACACCTTC; j_call: TRBJ1-2; clone_size: few; d_call: -; v_call: TRBV10-3
cdr3_aa: CATSDGASKGEETQYF; cdr3_nt: TGTGCCACCAGTGATGGGGCCTCTAAGGGGGAGGAGACCCAGTACTTC; j_call: TRBJ2-5; clone_size: many; d_call: -; v_call: TRBV24-1
cdr3_aa: CASSTTGWASGANVLTF; cdr3_nt: TGTGCCAGCAGCACGACAGGGTGGGCCTCTGGGGCCAACGTCCTGACTTTC; j_call: TRBJ2-6; clone_size: few; d_call: TRBD1; v_call: TRBV7-2
cdr3_aa: CSARTYSGGLDYGYTF; cdr3_nt: TGCAGTGCTAGAACCTATTCAGGGGGGCTCGACTATGGCTACACCTTC; j_call: TRBJ1-2; clone_size: -; d_call: TRBD1; v_call: TRBV20-1
cdr3_aa: CASSSTTRRGNQPQHF; cdr3_nt: TGTGCCAGCAGCTCCACGACCAGAAGAGGGAATCAGCCCCAGCATTTT; j_call: TRBJ1-5; clone_size: -; d_call: -; v_call: TRBV5-6
cdr3_aa: CSARDFRDTSTDTQYF; cdr3_nt: TGCAGTGCTAGAGATTTCCGGGACACTAGCACAGATACGCAGTATTTT; j_call: TRBJ2-3; clone_size: many; d_call: -; v_call: TRBV20-1
cdr3_aa: CASSVWTGNNEQFF; cdr3_nt: TGTGCCAGCAGCGTATGGACAGGAAACAATGAGCAGTTCTTC; j_call: TRBJ2-1; clone_size: few; d_call: TRBD1; v_call: TRBV9
cdr3_aa: CASSPLAGGHNEQFF; cdr3_nt: TGTGCCAGCAGTCCACTAGCGGGGGGGCACAATGAGCAGTTCTTC; j_call: TRBJ2-1; clone_size: many; d_call: TRBD2; v_call: TRBV6-1
cdr3_aa: CAIRKDSPGANVLTF; cdr3_nt: TGTGCCATCAGGAAGGACAGTCCTGGGGCCAACGTCCTGACTTTC; j_call: TRBJ2-6; clone_size: few; d_call: -; v_call: TRBV10-3
cdr3_aa: CSARGADLKDSYNSPLHF; cdr3_nt: TGCAGTGCTAGAGGGGCGGACCTTAAGGATTCCTATAATTCACCCCTCCACTTT; j_call: TRBJ1-6; clone_size: -; d_call: -; v_call: TRBV20-1
cdr3_aa: CASSQGANQPQHF; cdr3_nt: TGTGCCAGCAGTCAGGGGGCCAATCAGCCCCAGCATTTT; j_call: TRBJ1-5; clone_size: many; d_call: TRBD1; v_call: TRBV4-2
cdr3_aa: CASSLGTAPNTKAFF; cdr3_nt: TGTGCCAGCAGCCTAGGGACAGCCCCGAACACTAAAGCTTTCTTT; j_call: TRBJ1-1; clone_size: -; d_call: TRBD1; v_call: TRBV3-1
cdr3_aa: CAIRVEGSYEQYF; cdr3_nt: TGTGCCATCAGGGTCGAAGGGTCCTACGAGCAGTACTTC; j_call: TRBJ2-7; clone_size: few; d_call: -; v_call: TRBV10-3
cdr3_aa: CARLDRISYNEQFF; cdr3_nt: TGTGCCAGGCTCGACAGGATCTCCTACAATGAGCAGTTCTTC; j_call: TRBJ2-1; clone_size: -; d_call: -; v_call: TRBV28
cdr3_aa: CASSPMTSSPDTQYF; cdr3_nt: TGTGCCAGCTCACCAATGACATCTTCCCCGGATACGCAGTATTTT; j_call: TRBJ2-3; clone_size: few; d_call: -; v_call: TRBV18
cdr3_aa: CASSIDLWASGSEHTGELFF; cdr3_nt: TGTGCCAGTAGTATAGATCTGTGGGCTAGCGGGAGTGAGCACACCGGGGAGCTGTTTTTT; j_call: TRBJ2-2; clone_size: few; d_call: TRBD2; v_call: TRBV19
cdr3_aa: CASSLEPGMDEQYF; cdr3_nt: TGCGCCAGCAGCTTGGAGCCAGGGATGGACGAGCAGTACTTC; j_call: TRBJ2-7; clone_size: few; d_call: -; v_call: TRBV5-1
cdr3_aa: CSAPVQGNTEAFF; cdr3_nt: TGCAGTGCTCCTGTCCAGGGGAACACTGAAGCTTTCTTT; j_call: TRBJ1-1; clone_size: few; d_call: -; v_call: TRBV20-1
cdr3_aa: CASSQGSAYGYTF; cdr3_nt: TGTGCCAGCAGCCAGGGGTCCGCATATGGCTACACCTTC; j_call: TRBJ1-2; clone_size: few; d_call: -; v_call: TRBV16
cdr3_aa: CASSLGYAYEQYF; cdr3_nt: TGCGCCAGCAGCTTGGGATATGCCTACGAGCAGTACTTC; j_call: TRBJ2-7; clone_size: many; d_call: -; v_call: TRBV5-1
cdr3_aa: CSARWGYEQYF; cdr3_nt: TGCAGTGCTAGGTGGGGGTACGAGCAGTACTTC; j_call: TRBJ2-7; clone_size: -; d_call: -; v_call: TRBV20-1
cdr3_aa: CASSLEMGGYTF; cdr3_nt: TGTGCCAGCAGCTTAGAGATGGGAGGCTACACCTTC; j_call: TRBJ1-2; clone_size: -; d_call: -; v_call: TRBV7-2
cdr3_aa: CASSLDDTAGTGELFF; cdr3_nt: TGTGCCAGCAGCTTAGATGACACCGCGGGCACCGGGGAGCTGTTTTTT; j_call: TRBJ2-2; clone_size: -; d_call: -; v_call: TRBV11-3
cdr3_aa: CASRTGTVPNSPLHF; cdr3_nt: TGTGCCAGCCGTACCGGGACGGTACCTAATTCACCCCTCCACTTT; j_call: TRBJ1-6; clone_size: few; d_call: -; v_call: TRBV13
cdr3_aa: CASSQTGTGDNYGYTF; cdr3_nt: TGTGCCAGCAGCCAAACCGGGACAGGGGACAACTATGGCTACACCTTC; j_call: TRBJ1-2; clone_size: -; d_call: TRBD1; v_call: TRBV3-1
cdr3_aa: CASSLIGGARYNEQFF; cdr3_nt: TGTGCCAGCAGCTTAATTGGGGGGGCCCGATACAATGAGCAGTTCTTC; j_call: TRBJ2-1; clone_size: many; d_call: -; v_call: TRBV7-3
cdr3_aa: CSVVGGSNTQYF; cdr3_nt: TGCAGCGTCGTAGGGGGTTCAAATACGCAGTATTTT; j_call: TRBJ2-3; clone_size: many; d_call: -; v_call: TRBV29-1
cdr3_aa: CSAVNPRTGELFF; cdr3_nt: TGCAGCGCCGTGAATCCCCGCACCGGGGAGCTGTTTTTT; j_call: TRBJ2-2; clone_size: few; d_call: -; v_call: TRBV29-1
cdr3_aa: CASSVGADTQYF; cdr3_nt: TGTGCCAGCAGTGTAGGGGCTGATACGCAGTATTTT; j_call: TRBJ2-3; clone_size: many; d_call: -; v_call: TRBV5-6